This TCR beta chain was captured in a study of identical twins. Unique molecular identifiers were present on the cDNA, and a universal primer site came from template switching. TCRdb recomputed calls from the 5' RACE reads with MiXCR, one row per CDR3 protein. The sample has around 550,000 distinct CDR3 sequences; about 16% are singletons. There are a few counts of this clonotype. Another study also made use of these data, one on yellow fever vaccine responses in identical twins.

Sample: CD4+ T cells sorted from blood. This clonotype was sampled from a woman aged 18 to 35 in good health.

CDR3 sequence reads: CASSRRTSGSYTGELFF. The CDR3 nucleotides read TGTGCCAGCAGCAGACGGACTAGCGGGAGTTACACCGGGGAGCTGTTTTTT. The chain recombines TRBV7-8 with TRBJ2-2; TRBD2 matches 13 bases. Germline CDR1 is SGHVS and CDR2 is FQNEAQ. V lost 5 bases to trimming and J lost 3 bases; unmatched junction nucleotides: 6. The CDR3 contains 17 residues.